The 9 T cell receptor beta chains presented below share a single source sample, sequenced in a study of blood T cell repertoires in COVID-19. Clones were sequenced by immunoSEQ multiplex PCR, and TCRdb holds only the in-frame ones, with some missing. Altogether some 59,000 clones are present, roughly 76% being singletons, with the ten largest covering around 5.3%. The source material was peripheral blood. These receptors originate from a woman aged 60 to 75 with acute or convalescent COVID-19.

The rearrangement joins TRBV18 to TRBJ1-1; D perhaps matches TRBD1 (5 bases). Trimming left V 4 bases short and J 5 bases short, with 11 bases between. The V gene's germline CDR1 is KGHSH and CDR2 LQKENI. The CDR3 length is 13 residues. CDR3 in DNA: TGTGCCAGCTCACTTGGGGGGGAAACTGAAGCTTTCTTT. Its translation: CASSLGGETEAFF. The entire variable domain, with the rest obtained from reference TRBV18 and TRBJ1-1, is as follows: NAGVMQNPRHLVRRRGQEARLRCSPMKGHSHVYWYRQLPEEGLKFMVYLQKENIIDESGMPKERFSAEFPKEGPSILRIQQVVRGDSAAYFCASSLGGETEAFFGQGTRLTVV.

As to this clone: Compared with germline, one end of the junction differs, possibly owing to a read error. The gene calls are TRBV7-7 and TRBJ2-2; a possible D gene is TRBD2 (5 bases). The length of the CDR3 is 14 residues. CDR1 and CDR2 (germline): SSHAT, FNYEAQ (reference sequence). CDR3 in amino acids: CASSRGSENGELFF. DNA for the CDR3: TGTGCTAGCAGCCGCGGGTCGGAAAACGGGGAGCTGTTTTTT.

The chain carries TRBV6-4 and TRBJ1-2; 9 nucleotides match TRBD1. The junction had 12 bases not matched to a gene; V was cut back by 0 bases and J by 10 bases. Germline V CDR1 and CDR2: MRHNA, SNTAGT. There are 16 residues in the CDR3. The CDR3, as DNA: TGTGCCAGCAGTGACTCAAGAGGACAGGGGCCACGAGACTACACCTTC. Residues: CASSDSRGQGPRDYTF.

Here the CDR3 DNA reads TGTGCCACCAGCAGGAGTTGGGACAGGGCTTACAATGAGCAGTTCTTC. Translated: CATSRSWDRAYNEQFF. The rearrangement uses TRBV15 and TRBJ2-1, with 9 bases aligning to TRBD1. This CDR3 has 16 residues. Looked up from germline, CDR1 is LNHNV and CDR2 is YYDKDF (reference sequence). V was clipped by 3 bases and J by 4 bases; unmatched bases: 7.

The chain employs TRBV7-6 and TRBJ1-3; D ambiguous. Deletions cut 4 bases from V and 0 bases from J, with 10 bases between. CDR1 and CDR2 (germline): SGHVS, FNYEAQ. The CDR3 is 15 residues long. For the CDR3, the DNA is TGTGCCAGCAGCTCGCCCCGGAGCTCTGGAAACACCATATATTTT. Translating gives CASSSPRSSGNTIYF.

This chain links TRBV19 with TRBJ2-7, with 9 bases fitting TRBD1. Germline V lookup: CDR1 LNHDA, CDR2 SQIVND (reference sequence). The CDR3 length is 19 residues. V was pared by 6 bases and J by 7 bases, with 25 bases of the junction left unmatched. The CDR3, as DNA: TGTGCCAGTAGCGCTGGCCGGGGACAGGGAAAGGGGCTGTCGGGGGAGCAGTACTTC. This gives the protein CASSAGRGQGKGLSGEQYF.

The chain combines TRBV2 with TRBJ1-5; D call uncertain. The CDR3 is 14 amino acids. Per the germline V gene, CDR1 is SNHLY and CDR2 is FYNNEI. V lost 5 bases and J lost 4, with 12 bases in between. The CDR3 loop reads CASSYAPGNQPQHF. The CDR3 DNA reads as TGTGCCAGCAGTTATGCCCCGGGGAATCAGCCCCAGCATTTT.

In nucleotides, the CDR3 is TGTGCCAGCAGCGGAGGGGGGGCCGGTAATGAGCAGTTCTTC. Protein sequence: CASSGGGAGNEQFF. The rearrangement uses TRBV2 and TRBJ2-1, with D perhaps matching TRBD2 (7 bases). V lost 6 bases and J 7 bases, leaving 16 bases between the germline ends. This CDR3 contains 14 residues. The germline V gene encodes CDR1 SNHLY and CDR2 FYNNEI.

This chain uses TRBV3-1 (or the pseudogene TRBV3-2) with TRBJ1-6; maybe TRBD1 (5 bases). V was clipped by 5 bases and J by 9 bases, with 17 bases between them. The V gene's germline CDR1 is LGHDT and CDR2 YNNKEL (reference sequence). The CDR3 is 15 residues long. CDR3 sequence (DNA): TGTGCCAGCAGCACAGGACACCTGGGCGGTTCACCCCTCCACTTT. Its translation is CASSTGHLGGSPLHF.